The 29 T cell receptor beta chains below come from one sample, sequenced in a study of blood T cell repertoires in COVID-19. Sequencing used immunoSEQ multiplex PCR; TCRdb keeps in-frame clones, though not all of them. The sample has roughly 60,000 clones, 70% to 90% seen once. Source material: peripheral blood. These receptors came from a human donor with active COVID-19. The donor label of this sample is uncertain.

This chain connects TRBV27 to TRBJ1-6; D not certain. The CDR3 is 12 residues long. Germline CDR1 and CDR2: MNHEY and SMNVEV (reference sequence). V was shortened by 7 bases and J by 10 bases, with 11 bases between the two germline ends. CDR3 sequence reads: CASTTGFSPLHF. The CDR3 region has the DNA TGTGCCAGCACCACGGGGTTCTCACCCCTCCACTTT.

The gene calls are TRBV2 and TRBJ2-1; D may be TRBD1 (6 bases). The germline V gene encodes CDR1 SNHLY and CDR2 FYNNEI. V dropped 7 bases and J dropped 3 bases, with 10 bases sitting between them. The CDR3 has 13 amino acids. CDR3 protein: CASITGHYNEQFF. CDR3 DNA sequence: TGTGCCAGCATTACGGGACACTACAATGAGCAGTTCTTC.

V and J are TRBV5-1 and TRBJ2-2, with 7 nucleotides matching TRBD2. J was trimmed by 5 bases and V by 5 bases; bases with no gene match: 9. Germline-derived CDR1 and CDR2 are SGHRS and YFSETQ. This CDR3 comprises 15 residues. In DNA form, the CDR3 reads TGCGCCAGCAGGCCGGGCGGGGGTGATACCGGGGAGCTGTTTTTT. It is translated as CASRPGGGDTGELFF.

This clone has only one observation. This chain uses TRBV5-4 with TRBJ2-7; TRBD2 might be the D (5 bases). Germline V gene sequence: CDR1 SGHNT, CDR2 YYREEE (reference sequence). The ends were cut back, 1 base at V and 6 bases at J, with 17 bases in the middle. The CDR3 length is 15 residues. The CDR3 sequence is CASSLSSRGRGEQYF. CDR3 nucleotides: TGTGCCAGCAGCTTGAGCAGTCGAGGGCGCGGCGAGCAGTACTTC.

The chain has TRBV12-3 or TRBV12-4 and TRBJ2-7; tentative D call: TRBD2 (6 bases). CDR3 size: 13 residues. Between the trimmed V and J ends, which lost 2 bases and 7 bases, there was a span of 12 bases. The CDR3 region is CASSLMEGREQYF. CDR3 in DNA: TGTGCCAGCAGTTTAATGGAGGGGCGTGAGCAGTACTTC.

This clone was counted once. The chain couples TRBV18 to TRBJ2-1, with TRBD2 matching over 7 bases. Germline CDR1 is KGHSH and CDR2 is LQKENI. CDR3 size: 12 residues. Germline trimming cut 3 bases from V and 10 bases from J; bases unmatched to any gene: 3. The CDR3 loop reads CASSPAGDEQFF. As DNA, the CDR3 is TGTGCCAGCTCACCGGCGGGGGACGAGCAGTTCTTC.

The chain combines TRBV6-5 with TRBJ2-7, with TRBD1 matching 10 bases. The germline CDR1 and CDR2 sequences are MNHEY and SVGAGI. The V segment lost 5 bases and the J segment 2 bases; nucleotides outside the gene matches: 3. CDR3 size: 14 residues. This CDR3 is CASSRTGGAYEQYF. The CDR3, as DNA: TGTGCCAGCAGTAGGACAGGGGGAGCCTACGAGCAGTACTTC.

This clone showed up just a few times. The chain joins TRBV27 to TRBJ1-2; D might be TRBD1 (5 bases). Germline lookup yields CDR1 MNHEY and CDR2 SMNVEV (reference sequence). The CDR3 consists of 14 residues. The V end lost 4 bases, the J end lost 6 bases, and 15 bases lay between the germline ends. CDR3 sequence reads: CASSSRVAVHGYTF. CDR3 DNA sequence: TGTGCCAGCAGTTCCAGGGTAGCGGTTCATGGCTACACCTTC.

The rearrangement joins TRBV6-5 to TRBJ2-7; D is possibly TRBD2 (6 bases). Germline CDR1 and CDR2: MNHEY and SVGAGI. The length of the CDR3 is 15 residues. The ends were cut back, 5 bases at V and 5 bases at J, with 19 bases in the middle. CDR3 protein: CASSLRGLSGDEQYF. The CDR3 DNA sequence: TGTGCCAGCAGTCTACGCGGACTCTCGGGGGACGAGCAGTACTTC.

The rearrangement uses TRBV9 and TRBJ2-5; D is perhaps TRBD2 (5 bases). The germline V gene encodes CDR1 SGDLS and CDR2 YYNGEE. V was trimmed by 4 bases and J by 4 bases, leaving 17 bases between them. This CDR3 contains 15 residues. The CDR3 DNA reads as TGTGCCAGCAGCCTCACTCGGGGTTTCTCAGAGACCCAGTACTTC. This codes for CASSLTRGFSETQYF.

The genes are TRBV5-8 and TRBJ2-2; D possibly corresponds to TRBD2 (5 bases). From germline, CDR1 is SGHTS and CDR2 YDEGEE. The CDR3 is 15 residues long. Trimming cost V 7 bases and J 1 base, with 14 bases left between them. The chain's CDR3 is CASPGGLRNTGELFF. The CDR3 DNA reads as TGTGCCAGCCCAGGAGGACTTCGGAACACCGGGGAGCTGTTTTTT.

The chain is built from TRBV4-1 and TRBJ2-7; D is undetermined. CDR3 length equals 13 residues. With 1 base removed from V and 2 bases from J, the gap between germline ends came to 6 bases. Germline assignment: CDR1 MGHRA and CDR2 YSYEKL. CDR3 residues: CASSQVLTYEQYF. The CDR3 nucleotides read TGCGCCAGCAGCCAAGTCCTAACCTACGAGCAGTACTTC.

The chain is built from TRBV5-1 and TRBJ2-2; tentative D call: TRBD2 (5 bases). V was pared by 0 bases and J by 6 bases, with 9 bases between. This CDR3 is 14 amino acids long. In germline, CDR1 is SGHRS, CDR2 YFSETQ. The CDR3 region has the DNA TGCGCCAGCAGCTTGGATGGGGAGCCCGGGGAGCTGTTTTTT. This encodes CASSLDGEPGELFF.

This sequence joins TRBV6-2 or TRBV6-3 and TRBJ2-7, with 12 bases that match TRBD2. V lost 6 bases to trimming and J lost 6 bases; unmatched junction nucleotides: 3. CDR3 length equals 13 residues. The germline V gene has CDR1 MNHEY and CDR2 SVGEGT. In DNA, the CDR3 is TGTGCCAGCAGCAGGGGACTAGCGGGCGAGCAGTACTTC. This sequence encodes CASSRGLAGEQYF.

The chain employs TRBV6-5 and TRBJ1-1; TRBD1 matches 7 bases. Germline-derived CDR1 and CDR2 are MNHEY and SVGAGI. The CDR3 totals 13 residues. Trimming took 6 bases from V and 0 from J; bases not matched to a gene: 1. The CDR3 DNA reads TGTGCCAGCAGGGGACAGATGAACACTGAAGCTTTCTTT. Amino acid sequence: CASRGQMNTEAFF.

CDR3 DNA sequence: TGTGCCAGCAGTTACGCCCTAACAGGGGATGGCTACACCTTC. As protein: CASSYALTGDGYTF. The chain carries TRBV6-5 and TRBJ1-2; 7 bases agree with TRBD1. CDR3 length: 14 residues. The germline V gene encodes CDR1 MNHEY and CDR2 SVGAGI. The J segment lost 6 bases and the V segment lost 2 bases, leaving 6 bases of the junction unmatched.

The chain recombines TRBV27 with TRBJ2-7; weak D call: TRBD2 (6 bases). Germline V lookup: CDR1 MNHEY, CDR2 SMNVEV (reference sequence). The CDR3 loop spans 16 amino acids. The V end lost 5 bases, the J end lost 0 bases, and 17 bases lay between the germline ends. CDR3 DNA sequence: TGTGCCAGCAGTCCCCTGTCTAGCGTCAGCTCCTACGAGCAGTACTTC. Its translation: CASSPLSSVSSYEQYF.

The chain uses TRBV5-3 and TRBJ2-3; TRBD2 agrees at 9 bases. TRBV5-3 is reported as an ORF; its role is uncertain. V was clipped by 0 bases and J by 5 bases; unmatched bases: 7. The CDR3 consists of 16 residues. The CDR3 region is CARSLAGTSPGDTQYF. In DNA, the CDR3 is TGTGCCAGAAGCTTGGCAGGGACTAGCCCGGGAGATACGCAGTATTTT.

V is TRBV24-1 and J is TRBJ2-7, with 8 nucleotides matching TRBD2. V trimming: 3 bases; J trimming: 0 bases; junction bases outside the gene matches: 6. Germline V gene lookup returns CDR1 KGHDR and CDR2 SFDVKD. This CDR3 spans 16 amino acids. In DNA form, the CDR3 reads TGTGCCACCAGTGATCGGAGTAGCGGGGTCTCCTACGAGCAGTACTTC. It yields the protein CATSDRSSGVSYEQYF.

The chain carries TRBV9 and TRBJ2-7, with D possibly matching TRBD2 (5 bases). V lost 0 bases and J 0 bases, leaving 7 bases between the germline ends. This CDR3 contains 14 residues. Germline values: CDR1 SGDLS, CDR2 YYNGEE. CDR3: CASSVAAVSYEQYF. For the CDR3, the DNA is TGTGCCAGCAGCGTAGCAGCGGTCTCCTACGAGCAGTACTTC.

This clone is a singleton in its sample. V gene TRBV7-2 combines with J gene TRBJ2-7; D may be TRBD1 (6 bases). Per the germline V gene, CDR1 is SGHTA and CDR2 is FQGNSA. The CDR3 length is 18 residues. The germline V and J ends were trimmed by 3 bases and 3 bases, with 24 bases remaining between them. CDR3 nucleotide sequence: TGTGCCAGCAGCTTCCTTTTTTTCGGGCAGGGGCAAAGCTACGAGCAGTACTTC. Its protein product is CASSFLFFGQGQSYEQYF.

CDR3 residues: CASSAARSGETQYF. The CDR3 nucleotides read TGCGCCAGCAGCGCGGCACGGTCAGGGGAGACCCAGTACTTC. The chain employs TRBV4-3 and TRBJ2-5; possible D gene TRBD1, 5 bases. CDR1 and CDR2 from the germline V gene are LGHNA and YSLEER. V lost 5 bases and J lost 5, with 15 bases in between. This CDR3 is 14 amino acids long.

This clone occurred once. The chain carries TRBV30 and TRBJ2-3, with TRBD2 matching 11 bases. There are 13 residues in the CDR3. CDR1 is GTSNPN, CDR2 SVGIG, per germline (reference sequence). The CDR3 bases are TGTGCGGTTAGCGGGGGGGTCACAGATACGCAGTATTTT. Protein product: CAVSGGVTDTQYF.

The chain joins TRBV27 to TRBJ2-2; no firm D call. Germline V CDR1 and CDR2: MNHEY, SMNVEV (reference sequence). CDR3 length: 13 residues. Trimming removed 8 bases at V and 1 base at J, with 8 bases between. The CDR3 region is CASSHGNTGELFF. CDR3 coding DNA: TGTGCCAGCTCCCACGGGAACACCGGGGAGCTGTTTTTT.

The genes are TRBV29-1 and TRBJ1-1, with 7 bases matching TRBD1. The CDR3 loop spans 16 amino acids. The V gene end was trimmed by 0 bases and the J gene end by 3 bases; junction bases not matched to a gene: 10. CDR1 and CDR2 from the germline V gene are SQVTM and ANQGSEA. Here the CDR3 reads CSVEDRSRGLDTEAFF. The CDR3 nucleotides are TGCAGCGTTGAAGATAGGTCGAGGGGGCTAGACACTGAAGCTTTCTTT.

The V gene is TRBV19, the J gene TRBJ1-5; TRBD1 matches 8 bases. Trimming removed 5 bases from V and 4 bases from J; junction bases left unmatched: 4. CDR1 is LNHDA, CDR2 SQIVND, per germline (reference sequence). The CDR3 covers 14 residues. CDR3 sequence: CASSDRGGNQPQHF. The DNA of the CDR3 is TGTGCCAGTAGTGACAGGGGAGGAAATCAGCCCCAGCATTTT.

This chain links TRBV9 with TRBJ1-2; 9 bases align to TRBD1. The CDR3 length is 16 residues. With 1 base clipped from V and 8 bases from J, the junction kept 12 bases outside the gene matches. Germline V gene data show CDR1 as SGDLS and CDR2 as YYNGEE. The CDR3 DNA reads as TGTGCCAGCAGCGTACTAAGCATCGGGACAGGGTTCGGCTACACCTTC. It translates to CASSVLSIGTGFGYTF.

V and J are TRBV5-1 and TRBJ1-6, with D possibly being TRBD1 (5 bases). Trimming shortened V by 4 bases and J by 15 bases, and 20 bases separated the two germline ends. CDR3 length equals 14 residues. Per germline, CDR1 SGHRS and CDR2 YFSETQ. In DNA, the CDR3 is TGCGCCAGCAGCACCGAAACGTCAGGGTTTTTCCTCCACTTT. Translating it yields CASSTETSGFFLHF.

This chain connects TRBV5-1 to TRBJ1-2; 9 bases are shared with TRBD1. Germline values: CDR1 SGHRS, CDR2 YFSETQ. The V segment lost 0 bases and the J segment 7 bases; nucleotides outside the gene matches: 7. CDR3 length: 15 amino acids. The DNA for the CDR3 is TGCGCCAGCAGCTTGGAGGGACAGGGCAAAGGTGGCTACACCTTC. This gives the protein CASSLEGQGKGGYTF.